This T cell receptor (beta chain) emerged from a study of blood T cell repertoires in COVID-19. At the level of the study: Sources were T cells, B-cell-depleted T cells, or PBMCs; the material itself was cDNA or gDNA.

The V and J ends lost 3 bases and 8 bases respectively, with 10 bases between them. Germline CDR1 DFQATT, CDR2 SNEGSKA (reference sequence). This CDR3 has 11 residues. Under the authors' procedure: The authors estimated nucleated cell counts from reference gene primer amplification. The repertoire was sequenced with immunoSEQ multiplex PCR; TCRdb's copy has only in-frame clones and lacks some. That table furnishes V, J and clone size, whereas the DNA furnished D and trimming. Of 190,000 or so clones in the sample, more than 80% were seen once. Cohort 3 recovery required two negative PCRs, clearance, or symptom resolution.

The chain is built from TRBV20-1 and TRBJ1-2, with unresolved D. The receptor's source is a woman younger than 35 who had recovered from COVID-19. The sample was PBMCs or T cells enriched from blood (not recorded which). The CDR3 DNA reads as TGCAGTGCTAGTGAATCTTCGGGCTACACCTTC. Translated: CSASESSGYTF.